The rows below give T cell receptor beta chains drawn from one sample of a study of shared T cell receptors in the human thymus. TCRdb's table, derived via immunoSEQ multiplex PCR, lists solely in-frame clones and lacks some. This table holds 650,000 to 950,000 clones, 70% to 90% found once. A further study also used this sample, focusing on human thymus T cells.

Sequencing was done on a sample of thymocytes. The receptors come from a girl under three years old with a congenital heart defect. Each CDR3 is given with its conserved first and last residue. D genes are given only for firm matches. The listing skips clone size in some rows; elsewhere it reads once, few, many or a size class.

TRBV27	14	-	TRBJ1-1	-	TGTGCCAGCAGTTTACCGGACAACCCGGCTGAAGCTTTCTTT	CASSLPDNPAEAFF
TRBV10-1	17	-	TRBJ2-3	-	TGCGCCAGCAGTGAGAAGTTTCAGGCCCAAAGGGGAGATACGCAGTATTTT	CASSEKFQAQRGDTQYF
TRBV11-2	16	few	TRBJ2-4	-	TGTGCCAGCAGCTCTCGGGGGGCCGTCAGTAAAAACATTCAGTACTTC	CASSSRGAVSKNIQYF
TRBV2	14	-	TRBJ2-7	TRBD1	TGTGCCAGCAGGGAAAGGGACAGGGGGGACGAGCAGTACTTC	CASRERDRGDEQYF
TRBV18	19	-	TRBJ2-3	TRBD2	TGTGCCAGCTCACCGACCGGACTAGCGGGGGACCTTAGCACAGATACGCAGTATTTT	CASSPTGLAGDLSTDTQYF
TRBV25-1	15	-	TRBJ2-5	TRBD1	TGTGCCAGCAGGGCGCTGACAGGGACCGAAGAGACCCAGTACTTC	CASRALTGTEETQYF
TRBV6-1	13	-	TRBJ2-3	-	TGTGCCAGCAGGCTAGCTAGTCAATATACGCAGTATTTT	CASRLASQYTQYF
TRBV18	17	-	TRBJ1-2	-	TGTGCCAGCTCACCTGCTGGTTGTTGGGGCTTGAACTATGGCTACACCTTC	CASSPAGCWGLNYGYTF
TRBV7-2	18	-	TRBJ1-5	-	TGTGCCAGCAGCTTAGGTTTACATGGGAGGGGTGGCAATCAGCCCCAGCATTTT	CASSLGLHGRGGNQPQHF
TRBV7-9	19	-	TRBJ2-1	TRBD2	TGTGCCAGCAGCTTAGTTGTATGGGAGCGGGGGGCCCGGGACAATGAGCAGTTCTTC	CASSLVVWERGARDNEQFF
TRBV21-1	15	few	TRBJ2-5	-	TGTGCCAGCAGCCAGACTAGCGGGGGCGGGGAGACCCAGTACTTC	CASSQTSGGGETQYF
TRBV4-3	16	-	TRBJ1-3	-	TGCGCCAGCAGCCAAGAACAGGTTATCTCTGGAAACACCATATATTTT	CASSQEQVISGNTIYF
TRBV7-9	18	-	TRBJ2-1	TRBD2	TGTGCCAGCAGCTTAGAAGCCCTAGCGGGGGACAATGACAATGAGCAGTTCTTC	CASSLEALAGDNDNEQFF
TRBV5-6	15	-	TRBJ2-7	-	TGTGCCAGCAGCCCGCTCCGGGACACTACTCCCGAGCAGTACTTC	CASSPLRDTTPEQYF
TRBV5-6	18	few	TRBJ2-3	TRBD2	TGTGCCAGCAGCTTTGGTAATAGCGGGGGCCGAAGCACAGATACGCAGTATTTT	CASSFGNSGGRSTDTQYF
TRBV6-5	15	-	TRBJ2-7	TRBD1	TGTGCCAGCAGCGGAGGGACAGGGGGATCCTACGAGCAGTACTTC	CASSGGTGGSYEQYF
TRBV5-1	13	-	TRBJ2-5	-	TGCGCCAGCAGCCGGACAGTCCAAGGGACCCAGTACTTC	CASSRTVQGTQYF
TRBV20-1	11	few	TRBJ1-2	-	TGCAGTCCCCGACAGGAGGATGGCTACACCTTC	CSPRQEDGYTF
TRBV5-6	19	-	TRBJ2-7	-	TGTGCCAGCAGCCCCAACTCGGACGCGACAGGTTCCGTACCCTACGAGCAGTACTTC	CASSPNSDATGSVPYEQYF
TRBV5-1	18	-	TRBJ2-5	TRBD2	TGCGCCAGCAGCTTACGACTAGCGGGGGGCCCGGGGTCAAAGACCCAGTACTTC	CASSLRLAGGPGSKTQYF
TRBV6-6	12	-	TRBJ1-1	TRBD1	TGTGCCAGCAGCCCCGACAGGGCTGAAGCTTTCTTT	CASSPDRAEAFF
TRBV7-2	14	-	TRBJ1-1	-	TGTGCCAGCAAGAAGGGAAAGGCGGGCACTGAAGCTTTCTTT	CASKKGKAGTEAFF